Listed here is a single TCR beta chain. This clone was recorded a few times. The antigen it recognizes is unknown. The record has no base qualities; no much larger clone is one base away. TCRbeta CDR3 regions were amplified from genomic DNA using the immunoSEQ Assay, a bias-controlled multiplex PCR. For the original study's pipeline: The number of nucleated cells in each sample was estimated from the amplification of reference gene primers within the assay. Sequence reads were collapsed and filtered to measure the absolute abundance of every unique TCRbeta CDR3 rearrangement. For each sample, productive Simpson clonality was calculated as the square root of Simpson's diversity index over productive rearrangements. TCRdb took this table from immuneACCESS and kept in-frame rearrangements with V and J called. Such tables lack part of the clones; where checked against another copy, unresolved V genes explain under half of the gap, and the rest is unexplained. From that table come the V and J calls and clone size; the DNA was used to work out D and trimming. Here the sample has 350,000 or so clones; approximately 89% occur a single time. Jointly, the top ten make up 3.9% of the sample.

The CDR3 goes from the cysteine to the phenylalanine over 14 residues. The DNA shown is the 42-base CDR3, in frame from base 1. Looking up the germline V gene (reference sequence) yields CDR1 SGHAT and CDR2 FQDESV. Trimming removed 5 bases from V and 8 bases from J; the gene matches leave 9 bases unexplained. The data derive from a study of blood T cell repertoires in COVID-19 (TCRdb year 2020). Study-level background: The collaborator samples originated in the United States, Italy and Spain and spanned the acute and convalescent phases of COVID-19. A freely available public database, intended as a resource for researchers studying the immune response to SARS-CoV-2, is where the repertoires were released. A de-identified subject ID, COVID-19 status, age in years and sex were almost always included in the sample metadata. Samples came from the ongoing ImmuneRACE study (first 160 participants) plus 1,254 subjects from 6 global collaborators. The material from the prospective study consisted of cDNA or gDNA derived from T cells, B-cell-depleted T cells, or PBMCs. The dataset comprised deeply sampled blood TCRbeta repertoires from subjects exposed to, actively infected with, or recovered from COVID-19. Where HLA class I and class II types were available, the types were taken from metadata supplied by the sample provider, not from assay-based typing.

Results and caveats for the whole study, not just this receptor: The amount of clinical and demographic metadata varied by source and participant and was provided uncurated.

At one collaborating source in Seattle, patients were enrolled during active infection and were followed longitudinally through the course of disease. The collaborating institutions used their own protocols to collect whole blood in K2EDTA tubes. For TCRbeta analysis, collaborators shipped samples as frozen whole blood, isolated PBMCs, or DNA extracted from either of those sample types. This TCR was sampled from a woman aged 60-70 years with COVID-19, enrolled during active disease. The sequenced material came from peripheral blood. Recombination connected TRBV11-1 to TRBJ2-1; TRBD1 fits 7 bases in the junction. The DNA reads as follows: TGTGCCAGCAGCCACCAGACAGGGAACGATGAGCAGTTCTTC. Its protein is CASSHQTGNDEQFF.